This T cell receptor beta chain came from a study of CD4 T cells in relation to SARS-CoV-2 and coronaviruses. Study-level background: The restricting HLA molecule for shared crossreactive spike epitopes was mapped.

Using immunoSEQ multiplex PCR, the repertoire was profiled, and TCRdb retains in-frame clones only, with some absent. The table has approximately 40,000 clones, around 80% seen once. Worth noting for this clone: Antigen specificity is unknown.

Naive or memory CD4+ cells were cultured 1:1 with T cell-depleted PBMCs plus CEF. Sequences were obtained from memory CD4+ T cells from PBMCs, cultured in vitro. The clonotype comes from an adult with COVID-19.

Here the CDR3 reads CASSMSEGGDVPYEQYF. The DNA of the CDR3 is TGTGCCAGTAGTATGAGCGAAGGCGGGGACGTCCCCTACGAGCAGTACTTC. This chain connects TRBV19 to TRBJ2-7, with D maybe TRBD2 (6 bases). Trimming shortened V by 3 bases and J by 2 bases, and 20 bases separated the two germline ends. The CDR3 covers 17 residues. The germline CDR1 and CDR2 sequences are LNHDA and SQIVND (reference sequence).